This is a list of T cell receptor beta chains from one sample in a study of T cell responses to AZD1222 COVID-19 vaccine. TCRdb keeps only in-frame clones here, not all; method: immunoSEQ multiplex PCR. The sample has over 100,000 clones; 70% to 90% are singletons. The material sequenced was peripheral blood, taken on day 0 of AZD1222 vaccination. The receptor source for this set is an adult in good health. Each CDR3 is given with its conserved first and last residue. D genes are given only for firm matches. Expanded clones are given a class, and other clones once, few, many or no size at all.

CDR3 DNA: TGCGCCAGCGGGAGGGCTAGCACAGATACGCAGTATTTT
CDR3 protein: CASGRASTDTQYF
J gene: TRBJ2-3
V gene: TRBV10-2
clone size: -
D gene: TRBD2

CDR3 DNA: TGTGCCCGTCAACCAGGGACTAGCGGGAGGGTTAGCTCCTACGAGCAGTACTTC
CDR3 protein: CARQPGTSGRVSSYEQYF
J gene: TRBJ2-7
V gene: TRBV6-4
clone size: -
D gene: TRBD2

CDR3 DNA: TGTGCCAGCAGTTACTCTCCCGGCGGGAGGATCCAAGAGACCCAGTACTTC
CDR3 protein: CASSYSPGGRIQETQYF
J gene: TRBJ2-5
V gene: TRBV6-2/TRBV6-3
clone size: few
D gene: TRBD2

CDR3 DNA: TGTGCCAGCAGCTCTAGCCGGGACACCGTCCCGACCCAGTACTTC
CDR3 protein: CASSSSRDTVPTQYF
J gene: TRBJ2-5
V gene: TRBV7-8
clone size: once
D gene: -

CDR3 DNA: TGTGCCAGCAGCTTAGATCGTGGGGAGCAGTACTTC
CDR3 protein: CASSLDRGEQYF
J gene: TRBJ2-7
V gene: TRBV11-2
clone size: -
D gene: -

CDR3 DNA: TGCGCCAGCAGCCATCCCCGGGACAGGGGATACACTGAAGCTTTCTTT
CDR3 protein: CASSHPRDRGYTEAFF
J gene: TRBJ1-1
V gene: TRBV4-1
clone size: -
D gene: TRBD1

CDR3 DNA: TGCAGTGCAGGACAGTTTGATGAGCAGTTCTTC
CDR3 protein: CSAGQFDEQFF
J gene: TRBJ2-1
V gene: TRBV20-1
clone size: -
D gene: -

CDR3 DNA: TGTGCCATCAGTGGGCAGTCGGGAAACACTGAAGCTTTCTTT
CDR3 protein: CAISGQSGNTEAFF
J gene: TRBJ1-1
V gene: TRBV10-3
clone size: -
D gene: -

CDR3 DNA: TGTGCCAGCAGCTTTGGTGCCAAGAGCACTGAAGCTTTCTTT
CDR3 protein: CASSFGAKSTEAFF
J gene: TRBJ1-1
V gene: TRBV11-3
clone size: -
D gene: -

CDR3 DNA: TGTGCCAGCTCACCATCACAGGGTGGCACTGAAGCTTTCTTT
CDR3 protein: CASSPSQGGTEAFF
J gene: TRBJ1-1
V gene: TRBV18
clone size: -
D gene: -

CDR3 DNA: TGTGCCAGCAGCCAAGAGGAGGGAACCCCCTCAGAAGCTTTCTTT
CDR3 protein: CASSQEEGTPSEAFF
J gene: TRBJ1-1
V gene: TRBV4-2
clone size: -
D gene: -

CDR3 DNA: TGTGCCAGCAGCTTAGATCGGTCCGAGCAGTACTTC
CDR3 protein: CASSLDRSEQYF
J gene: TRBJ2-7
V gene: TRBV11-2
clone size: few
D gene: -

CDR3 DNA: TGTGCCAGTAGTATTACCCCCGCTGGCAGGGCGGCGGATTCACCCCTCCACTTT
CDR3 protein: CASSITPAGRAADSPLHF
J gene: TRBJ1-6
V gene: TRBV19
clone size: -
D gene: -

CDR3 DNA: TGTGCCAGCAGCTTAGAAGACAGGGGGCTGTATGGCTACACCTTC
CDR3 protein: CASSLEDRGLYGYTF
J gene: TRBJ1-2
V gene: TRBV7-9
clone size: -
D gene: TRBD1

CDR3 DNA: TGCGCCAGCAGCTTGGCGGGGGGCGATAATTCACCCCTCCACTTT
CDR3 protein: CASSLAGGDNSPLHF
J gene: TRBJ1-6
V gene: TRBV5-1
clone size: -
D gene: -

CDR3 DNA: TGCAGCGTTGAAGATCGTTCGCTAGCGGGAGTCCCAGAGACCCAGTACTTC
CDR3 protein: CSVEDRSLAGVPETQYF
J gene: TRBJ2-5
V gene: TRBV29-1
clone size: -
D gene: TRBD2

CDR3 DNA: TGTGCCAGCAGCTCTGGGGGGGAGCAGTTCTTC
CDR3 protein: CASSSGGEQFF
J gene: TRBJ2-1
V gene: TRBV11-2
clone size: -
D gene: -

CDR3 DNA: TGTGCCAGTAGTTCGACAGGGTCGAATGAAAAACTGTTTTTT
CDR3 protein: CASSSTGSNEKLFF
J gene: TRBJ1-4
V gene: TRBV19
clone size: once
D gene: TRBD1

CDR3 DNA: TGTGCCAGTAAAAAACACTACGAGCAGTACTTC
CDR3 protein: CASKKHYEQYF
J gene: TRBJ2-7
V gene: TRBV28
clone size: -
D gene: -

CDR3 DNA: TGTGCCAGCAGCCGAAGTGAAAAACTGTTTTTT
CDR3 protein: CASSRSEKLFF
J gene: TRBJ1-4
V gene: TRBV11-2
clone size: -
D gene: -

CDR3 DNA: TGTGCCAGCAGTCCCCCTAGCGGGAGACCTAACACCGGGGAGCTGTTTTTT
CDR3 protein: CASSPPSGRPNTGELFF
J gene: TRBJ2-2
V gene: TRBV28
clone size: -
D gene: TRBD2

CDR3 DNA: TGTGCCACCAGCAGGGAATGGAGAGATACGCAGTATTTT
CDR3 protein: CATSREWRDTQYF
J gene: TRBJ2-3
V gene: TRBV15
clone size: -
D gene: -

CDR3 DNA: TGTGCCAGCAGTGCAATGGCCTTTGCCACTGGCTACACCTTC
CDR3 protein: CASSAMAFATGYTF
J gene: TRBJ1-2
V gene: TRBV2
clone size: -
D gene: -

CDR3 DNA: TGTGCCATCAGTACAGGGGACACTGAAGCTTTCTTT
CDR3 protein: CAISTGDTEAFF
J gene: TRBJ1-1
V gene: TRBV10-3
clone size: -
D gene: TRBD1

CDR3 DNA: TGTGCCAGCAGCTTATGGTTCCATGGCTACACCTTC
CDR3 protein: CASSLWFHGYTF
J gene: TRBJ1-2
V gene: TRBV7-9
clone size: -
D gene: -

CDR3 DNA: TGTGCCAGCAGTCAGGGACAGCTGGCATGGTATGGCTACACCTTC
CDR3 protein: CASSQGQLAWYGYTF
J gene: TRBJ1-2
V gene: TRBV25-1
clone size: -
D gene: TRBD1

CDR3 DNA: TGTGCCAGCAGCTTAGTGGCGGGAGGGGGGTACGAGCAGTACTTC
CDR3 protein: CASSLVAGGGYEQYF
J gene: TRBJ2-7
V gene: TRBV7-2
clone size: -
D gene: TRBD2

CDR3 DNA: TGTGCCAGTACCGGACTAGCGGGAGGACGCCGCGAGCAGTACTTC
CDR3 protein: CASTGLAGGRREQYF
J gene: TRBJ2-7
V gene: TRBV28
clone size: -
D gene: TRBD2

CDR3 DNA: TGTGCCAGCAGTGAAGCCCCACAGGGGTTGGGTGAGCAGTTCTTC
CDR3 protein: CASSEAPQGLGEQFF
J gene: TRBJ2-1
V gene: TRBV2
clone size: -
D gene: TRBD1

CDR3 DNA: TGTGCCAGCAGTTCGGGGGCAAAGACCCAGTACTTC
CDR3 protein: CASSSGAKTQYF
J gene: TRBJ2-5
V gene: TRBV28
clone size: -
D gene: -

CDR3 DNA: TGTGCCAGCAGCAGGACTAGCGGGAGGGCCGGCGACAATGAGCAGTTCTTC
CDR3 protein: CASSRTSGRAGDNEQFF
J gene: TRBJ2-1
V gene: TRBV28
clone size: -
D gene: TRBD2

CDR3 DNA: TGCAGCGTTGAAGATAGTGGGGGGGACATTCAGTACTTC
CDR3 protein: CSVEDSGGDIQYF
J gene: TRBJ2-4
V gene: TRBV29-1
clone size: -
D gene: TRBD2

CDR3 DNA: TGTGCCAGCAGCTTAGGGGGCGCGGTTGATGGCTACACCTTC
CDR3 protein: CASSLGGAVDGYTF
J gene: TRBJ1-2
V gene: TRBV11-2
clone size: -
D gene: -

CDR3 DNA: TGTGCCAGCAGCCGGGGGGCTGAAGCTTTCTTT
CDR3 protein: CASSRGAEAFF
J gene: TRBJ1-1
V gene: TRBV3-1/TRBV3-2
clone size: -
D gene: -

CDR3 DNA: TGTGCCAGCAGCTTAGTAGCGGGGGCAGAAGCTTTCTTT
CDR3 protein: CASSLVAGAEAFF
J gene: TRBJ1-1
V gene: TRBV7-9
clone size: -
D gene: -

CDR3 DNA: TGTGCCAGCAGGAGCAGGGCCATGAACACTGAAGCTTTCTTT
CDR3 protein: CASRSRAMNTEAFF
J gene: TRBJ1-1
V gene: TRBV6-5
clone size: -
D gene: -

CDR3 DNA: TGTGCCAGCGAGCTGGTAGGCTATGGCTACACCTTC
CDR3 protein: CASELVGYGYTF
J gene: TRBJ1-2
V gene: TRBV13
clone size: -
D gene: -

CDR3 DNA: TGCAGCGTTGAATGGAGGGCTCATTATAATTCACCCCTCCACTTT
CDR3 protein: CSVEWRAHYNSPLHF
J gene: TRBJ1-6
V gene: TRBV29-1
clone size: once
D gene: -

CDR3 DNA: TGTGCCAGCAGTGATCCGTTTGGTGAGCAGTTCTTC
CDR3 protein: CASSDPFGEQFF
J gene: TRBJ2-1
V gene: TRBV25-1
clone size: -
D gene: -

CDR3 DNA: TGTGCCAGCAGCCCGCGGACTGGAAACACCATATATTTT
CDR3 protein: CASSPRTGNTIYF
J gene: TRBJ1-3
V gene: TRBV3-1/TRBV3-2
clone size: -
D gene: -

CDR3 DNA: TGTGCCAGCAGTTTCGGGGCGGCCTTCGGTGAAGCTTTCTTT
CDR3 protein: CASSFGAAFGEAFF
J gene: TRBJ1-1
V gene: TRBV28
clone size: -
D gene: -

CDR3 DNA: TGCAGCGTTGAAGGGGGGGAGGTTCCGAACACCGGGGAGCTGTTTTTT
CDR3 protein: CSVEGGEVPNTGELFF
J gene: TRBJ2-2
V gene: TRBV29-1
clone size: few
D gene: -

CDR3 DNA: TGTGCCAGCAGCCGCGGGGTAAATGAGCAGTTCTTC
CDR3 protein: CASSRGVNEQFF
J gene: TRBJ2-1
V gene: TRBV9
clone size: -
D gene: -

CDR3 DNA: TGTGCCACCGAGGACAGAAGCTCCTACAATGAGCAGTTCTTC
CDR3 protein: CATEDRSSYNEQFF
J gene: TRBJ2-1
V gene: TRBV28
clone size: -
D gene: -

CDR3 DNA: TGTGCCAGCTCACCACCGAATCTCGGAAGCAATCAGCCCCAGCATTTT
CDR3 protein: CASSPPNLGSNQPQHF
J gene: TRBJ1-5
V gene: TRBV18
clone size: -
D gene: -

CDR3 DNA: TGTGCCAGCAGCTTAGGGCGTAAAACCTTGAGCTCCTACAATGAGCAGTTCTTC
CDR3 protein: CASSLGRKTLSSYNEQFF
J gene: TRBJ2-1
V gene: TRBV7-2
clone size: -
D gene: -

CDR3 DNA: TGTGCCAGTACTAGGGGGTTTAGCAATCAGCCCCAGCATTTT
CDR3 protein: CASTRGFSNQPQHF
J gene: TRBJ1-5
V gene: TRBV19
clone size: once
D gene: -

CDR3 DNA: TGTGCCAGCAGCTTAACCCTGATTGGCGGGGGGCCGTACAATGAGCAGTTCTTC
CDR3 protein: CASSLTLIGGGPYNEQFF
J gene: TRBJ2-1
V gene: TRBV7-3
clone size: -
D gene: TRBD2

CDR3 DNA: TGTGCCAGTAGTATTGGTGGGGCGCGGTACAATGAGCAGTTCTTC
CDR3 protein: CASSIGGARYNEQFF
J gene: TRBJ2-1
V gene: TRBV19
clone size: -
D gene: -

CDR3 DNA: TGTGCCAGCAGCTTGGACGACAGGGGGACTGGGCAGCCCCAGCATTTT
CDR3 protein: CASSLDDRGTGQPQHF
J gene: TRBJ1-5
V gene: TRBV5-5
clone size: -
D gene: TRBD1

CDR3 DNA: TGTGCCAGCAGCGCCAGACAGGTCGGCTATGGCTACACCTTC
CDR3 protein: CASSARQVGYGYTF
J gene: TRBJ1-2
V gene: TRBV4-2
clone size: -
D gene: -

CDR3 DNA: TGTGCCAGCAGCGTAGACACCGGGCGTGGAAACACCATATATTTT
CDR3 protein: CASSVDTGRGNTIYF
J gene: TRBJ1-3
V gene: TRBV9
clone size: -
D gene: -

CDR3 DNA: TGTGCCAGCAGCCGACTAGCGGGAGACTTTTACGAGCAGTACTTC
CDR3 protein: CASSRLAGDFYEQYF
J gene: TRBJ2-7
V gene: TRBV6-5
clone size: -
D gene: TRBD2

CDR3 DNA: TGTGCCAGCTCACTGACAGATACGCAGTATTTT
CDR3 protein: CASSLTDTQYF
J gene: TRBJ2-3
V gene: TRBV18
clone size: -
D gene: -